This T cell receptor beta chain stems from a study of cytomegalovirus exposure and HLA in healthy donors. Study-wide context: The 120 or so validation repertoires were produced on the same platform as the roughly 690 repertoires of the first cohort. This was reported in a later analysis.

Overall study findings and caveats: The dataset shows that most TCR sequences were rare, while some public TCRs occurred in many donors.

Trimming cost V 4 bases and J 9 bases, with 22 bases left between them. Germline V gene data show CDR1 as MNHEY and CDR2 as SMNVEV (reference sequence). The CDR3 has 16 amino acids. The assay was immunoSEQ multiplex PCR, and TCRdb's table has in-frame clones only and misses some. Altogether about 120,000 clones are present, 85% to 90% being singletons, with the ten largest covering 2.1%. A remark on this clone: Its matching antigen is unknown.

The donors belonged to the approximately 120-subject validation cohort, separate from the roughly 670-subject first cohort. The sequenced sample consisted of PBMCs. The sequence derives from a woman under 40 in good health and CMV-seronegative. The V gene is TRBV27, the J gene TRBJ2-1; D not certain. The CDR3 coding sequence is TGTGCCAGCAGTTCCTATCCTCCCTCTCGCGGTAGTGAGCAGTTCTTC. Translation gives CASSSYPPSRGSEQFF.